One TCR beta chain is described in this entry. Which antigen it targets is not known. Per-base qualities were not stored, and no clone one base away is much larger. The source of the sample is a study of T-cell memory formation after mild COVID-19 (dated by TCRdb to the early 2020s). With regard to the full study: TCR sequence clusters from the two donors were largely donor specific. Two young, previously healthy adult volunteers made up the cohort, one male and one female. Longitudinal TCRalpha and TCRbeta repertoire sequencing tracked T-cell clones expanding and contracting after mild COVID-19 in a couple of donors.

Ficoll-Paque density gradient centrifugation was the method used to isolate PBMCs. The listed sequencing device is Illumina NovaSeq 6000. cDNA libraries for TCRalpha and TCRbeta were prepared by 5'RACE using constant-segment primers, with sample barcodes and unique molecular identifiers added. Trizol reagent was used to extract RNA from every sample. Amplification of the libraries took two PCR steps, and the second step added a second sample barcode plus Illumina TruSeq adapters. Sequencing of libraries was performed on an Illumina NovaSeq with 2 x 150 bp paired-end reads. Turning to the authors' computational methods: With migec v1.2.7, reads were demultiplexed and then collapsed into UMI-guided consensus sequences. Using mixcr v2.1.11, UMI consensuses were aligned to TRA and TRB V and J templates and then assembled into clonotypes. Expanded or contracted clonotypes were those called significant by both edgeR and NoisET, with noise models trained on biological replicates. For edgeR calls, the thresholds were a false discovery rate-adjusted p below 0.01 and a log2 fold-change of 1. PCA with hierarchical clustering of max-normalized trajectories of the 1000 most abundant clonotypes was used as exploratory dynamics analysis. Each responding clone was given a CD4 or CD8 phenotype based on the CD4+ and CD8+ repertoires, which had been sequenced separately. TCRdb reran the public reads through fastp at Q25 and MiXCR, keeping productive beta chains. Merged by CDR3 protein, the rows form single entries marked with the most common genes and DNA. The V and J calls were not made by the authors but by TCRdb's processing. For this sample there are hundreds of thousands of distinct CDR3 sequences; about a fifth appear just once. In total, the top ten clones hold roughly an eighth of the sample.

Paper-wide results and their limitations: The detection of some responding clones in pre-infection memory suggests that pre-existing cross-reactive memory T cells joined the SARS-CoV-2 response. From day 15 to 85, contracting clones showed balanced CD4/CD8 phenotypes, whereas a second wave of clones that expanded from day 15 to 37 leaned towards CD4+. The study included only two mild cases, and larger cohorts that include severe cases with pre-infection samples were judged to be necessary. SARS-CoV-2 specificity was not confirmed for the second-wave clones peaking on day 37. Contracting CD4+ clones appeared mostly in the CM and EM memory subsets, whereas CD8+ clones were enriched in EMRA.

The clonotype comes from an adult woman who had mild COVID-19 (a few samples of this study predate the infection). The sample titles of this study are shuffled in the database, so cell type and time point are left out; the donor was told from shared clones. Sample: PBMCs or a T cell subset sorted from them (not recorded which).

The sequence in DNA is TGTGCCAGCAGCATCCGACCAGAGGGAAACTACAATGAGCAGTTCTTC. It translates to CASSIRPEGNYNEQFF. Recombination joined TRBV6-5 with TRBJ2-1, with TRBD2 perhaps the D gene, on 5 matching bases. The CDR3 goes from the cysteine to the phenylalanine over 16 residues. This entry keeps only the CDR3 DNA: 48 bases, framed from base 1. Trimming costs V 6 bases and J 3 bases, and their ends lie 18 bases apart. As encoded in the germline V gene, CDR1 is MNHEY while CDR2 is SVGAGI.